These 24 T cell receptor beta chains were sequenced from one sample in a study of control samples from healthy donors and cancer patients. The repertoire was sequenced with immunoSEQ multiplex PCR; TCRdb's copy has only in-frame clones and lacks some. The sample shows tens of thousands of clones, around 86% of them seen only once. The sequenced sample was PBMCs. The source of these receptors is a woman in her forties with lung cancer.

This clone was detected only once. This chain uses TRBV2 with TRBJ1-1; the D is unclear. Per the germline V gene, CDR1 is SNHLY and CDR2 is FYNNEI. CDR3 size: 13 residues. The V gene lost 5 bases and the J gene lost 1 base, with 8 bases spanning the gap. CDR3 region: CASSTYRNTEAFF. DNA of the CDR3: TGTGCCAGCAGTACCTACAGGAACACTGAAGCTTTCTTT. Full variable domain (remainder filled in from reference TRBV2 and TRBJ1-1): EPEVTQTPSHQVTQMGQEVILRCVPISNHLYFYWYRQILGQKVEFLVSFYNNEISEKSEIFDDQFSVERPDGSNFTLKIRSTKLEDSAMYFCASSTYRNTEAFFGQGTRLTVV.

The chain combines TRBV5-1 with TRBJ2-5, with D hard to call. The CDR3 consists of 13 residues. The V gene lost 6 bases and the J gene lost 2 bases, with 11 bases spanning the gap. CDR1 is SGHRS and CDR2 is YFSETQ in the germline V gene. CDR3: CASNPLGQETQYF. CDR3 in DNA: TGCGCCAGCAACCCGCTCGGGCAAGAGACCCAGTACTTC.

The rearrangement joins TRBV7-2 to TRBJ1-5; D ambiguous. V was clipped by 5 bases and J by 6 bases, with 17 bases between them. The germline V gene has CDR1 SGHTA and CDR2 FQGNSA. This CDR3 has 15 amino acids. The CDR3 protein is CASSTGPQLTQPQHF. CDR3 bases: TGTGCCAGCAGCACGGGCCCGCAGTTAACTCAGCCCCAGCATTTT.

This sequence joins TRBV28 and TRBJ1-6; D is possibly TRBD1 (5 bases). Between the trimmed V and J ends, which lost 8 bases and 5 bases, there was a span of 16 bases. The germline V gene encodes CDR1 MDHEN and CDR2 SYDVKM. The CDR3 contains 15 residues. CDR3 loop: CASQGSNRDNSPLHF. The CDR3 bases are TGTGCCAGCCAGGGTTCGAATAGAGATAATTCACCCCTCCACTTT.

The gene calls are TRBV5-6 and TRBJ1-1; D is ambiguous. V was shortened by 1 base and J by 10 bases, with 14 bases between the two germline ends. Germline CDR1 SGHDT, CDR2 YYEEEE. There are 13 residues in the CDR3. The CDR3 reads CASSLTPSKPAFF. The CDR3 DNA is TGTGCCAGCAGCTTGACCCCGTCCAAGCCAGCTTTCTTT. Drawing the rest from reference TRBV5-6 and TRBJ1-1, the complete variable domain is DAGVTQSPTHLIKTRGQQVTLRCSPKSGHDTVSWYQQALGQGPQFIFQYYEEEERQRGNFPDRFSGHQFPNYSSELNVNALLLGDSALYLCASSLTPSKPAFFGQGTRLTVV.

This clone has only a few counts. The chain carries TRBV30 and TRBJ1-3, with D possibly matching TRBD1 (5 bases). V was cut by 5 bases and J by 6 bases, with 8 bases left in between. From germline, CDR1 is GTSNPN and CDR2 SVGIG (reference sequence). CDR3 size: 11 residues. The CDR3 DNA follows: TGTGCCTGGGGGGGGACAAACACCATATATTTT. It codes for CAWGGTNTIYF. Using reference TRBV30 and TRBJ1-3 for the parts outside the CDR3, the full variable domain is SQTIHQWPATLVQPVGSPLSLECTVEGTSNPNLYWYRQAAGRGLQLLFYSVGIGQISSEVPQNLSASRPQDRQFILSSKKLLLSDSGFYLCAWGGTNTIYFGEGSWLTVV.

This chain links TRBV7-2 with TRBJ1-2; D gene ambiguous. This CDR3 region has 15 residues. CDR1 SGHTA and CDR2 FQGNSA come from the germline V gene. Trimming removed 4 bases at V and 8 bases at J, with 20 bases between. The CDR3 nucleotides read TGTGCCAGCAGCTGGACCCGAGACGGCGAGGGAGGCTACACCTTC. Its translation is CASSWTRDGEGGYTF.

The rearrangement joins TRBV11-3 to TRBJ2-1, with D uncertain. Germline V gives CDR1 SGHNT, CDR2 YENEEA. Deletions cut 0 bases from V and 0 bases from J, with 12 bases between. CDR3 size: 17 residues. The DNA of the CDR3 is TGTGCCAGCAGCTTAGAATCGCGCTTGAGCTCCTACAATGAGCAGTTCTTC. Residues: CASSLESRLSSYNEQFF.

This chain connects TRBV7-3 to TRBJ2-1; 7 bases align to TRBD1. V lost 5 bases, J lost 8 bases, and 12 bases stayed unmatched. From germline, CDR1 is SGHTA and CDR2 FQGTGA. This CDR3 has 15 amino acids. The CDR3 reads CASSPKTGSEDEQFF. DNA for the CDR3: TGTGCCAGCAGCCCCAAGACAGGGTCGGAGGATGAGCAGTTCTTC.

The chain combines TRBV5-4 with TRBJ1-4; tentatively, D is TRBD1 (5 bases). The CDR3 has 15 amino acids. The germline V and J ends were trimmed by 5 bases and 7 bases, with 18 bases remaining between them. The germline CDR1 and CDR2 sequences are SGHNT and YYREEE (reference sequence). The CDR3 protein is CASSFRAVPAEKLFF. CDR3 bases: TGTGCCAGCAGTTTCAGGGCTGTACCTGCTGAAAAACTGTTTTTT.

The chain uses TRBV7-6 and TRBJ1-5; TRBD1 might be the D (5 bases). V lost 1 base to trimming and J lost 0 bases, with 13 bases between them. CDR1 and CDR2 (germline): SGHVS, FNYEAQ. The CDR3 spans 17 residues. DNA for the CDR3: TGTGCCAGCAGCTTAGGCTCAGGGCCTTATAGCAATCAGCCCCAGCATTTT. Translation: CASSLGSGPYSNQPQHF.

CDR3 coding DNA: TGTGCCAGCAGCCTCGACAGGGGGTCCCCCTCGAACTATGGCTACACCTTC. It specifies CASSLDRGSPSNYGYTF. This chain connects TRBV11-2 to TRBJ1-2, with 9 positions matching TRBD1. This CDR3 is 17 amino acids long. The trim removed 5 bases at V and 2 bases at J, leaving 12 bases unmatched. From germline, CDR1 is SGHAT and CDR2 FQNNGV.

The chain is built from TRBV4-3 and TRBJ1-5, with D unresolved. This CDR3 spans 13 amino acids. V was cut by 1 base and J by 9 bases, with 10 bases left in between. Germline CDR1 and CDR2: LGHNA and YSLEER. CDR3 bases: TGCGCCAGCAGCCAAGTACCCGGGAGGCCCCAGCATTTT. It specifies CASSQVPGRPQHF.

The V gene is TRBV7-9, the J gene TRBJ2-7; 8 nucleotides align to TRBD1. The CDR3 consists of 14 residues. Per germline, CDR1 SEHNR and CDR2 FQNEAQ (reference sequence). The V segment lost 5 bases and the J segment 5 bases; nucleotides outside the gene matches: 8. The CDR3 DNA is TGTGCCAGCAGCCTACGGACAGGGATCAACGAGCAGTACTTC. It encodes CASSLRTGINEQYF.

This clone occurred a few times. This chain connects TRBV28 to TRBJ2-3; D unclear. Looked up from germline, CDR1 is MDHEN and CDR2 is SYDVKM. CDR3 size: 12 residues. The V gene lost 5 bases and the J gene lost 4 bases, with 7 bases spanning the gap. This CDR3 reads CASSLPSDTQYF. For the CDR3, the DNA is TGTGCCAGCAGTCTCCCATCAGATACGCAGTATTTT.

As regards this clone: One end of the junction does not line up with germline, which may come from a read error. V gene TRBV19 combines with J gene TRBJ1-2; perhaps TRBD1 as D (5 bases). Germline V CDR1 and CDR2: LNHDA, SQIVND (reference sequence). The CDR3 is 14 residues long. The CDR3 loop is CASSISGAGYDYTF. CDR3 nucleotides: TGTGCCAGTAGTATTTCCGGGGCGGGATATGACTACACCTTC.

This rearrangement joins TRBV12-3 or TRBV12-4 to TRBJ1-1; D is unclear. The CDR3 runs 11 residues. V lost 3 bases and J 5 bases, leaving 4 bases between the germline ends. The CDR3 sequence: CASSFSTEAFF. CDR3 nucleotides: TGTGCCAGCAGTTTCTCGACTGAAGCTTTCTTT.

This clone appeared a single time. The chain recombines TRBV28 with TRBJ2-7; tentative D call: TRBD2 (6 bases). Trimming stripped 6 bases from V and 0 bases from J, with 15 bases between. From germline, CDR1 is MDHEN and CDR2 SYDVKM. The CDR3 extends over 15 amino acids. The CDR3 nucleotides read TGTGCCAGCAGCCTAGGGGAGGAAATCTCCTACGAGCAGTACTTC. It encodes CASSLGEEISYEQYF.

The V call is TRBV11-1, the J call TRBJ2-5, with D perhaps TRBD2 (6 bases). The length of the CDR3 is 16 residues. V gave up 2 bases and J gave up 5 bases, with 18 bases separating them. The germline V gene has CDR1 SGHAT and CDR2 FQDESV (reference sequence). The CDR3 protein is CASSLSHSSGRETQYF. In DNA form, the CDR3 reads TGTGCCAGCAGCTTAAGCCACTCCAGTGGGAGGGAGACCCAGTACTTC.

This chain joins TRBV11-2 and TRBJ1-1, with D maybe TRBD1 (5 bases). In germline, CDR1 is SGHAT, CDR2 FQNNGV. The CDR3 spans 13 residues. V was cut by 5 bases and J by 1 base, with 8 bases left in between. CDR3 in DNA: TGTGCCAGCAGCCTCGGACAGAACACTGAAGCTTTCTTT. It yields the protein CASSLGQNTEAFF.

The chain couples TRBV4-1 to TRBJ1-2; 7 nucleotides agree with TRBD1. J lost 3 bases, V lost 6 bases, and 13 bases had no gene match. There are 16 residues in the CDR3. CDR1 and CDR2 (germline): MGHRA, YSYEKL. CDR3 in amino acids: CASSQGDLRGDYGYTF. Written as DNA, the CDR3 is TGCGCCAGCAGTCAGGGGGACCTACGAGGGGACTATGGCTACACCTTC.

The chain has TRBV4-1 and TRBJ1-4; no clear D gene. The CDR3 totals 15 residues. In germline, CDR1 is MGHRA, CDR2 YSYEKL. Trimming shortened V by 0 bases and J by 4 bases, and 9 bases separated the two germline ends. The CDR3, as DNA: TGCGCCAGCAGCCAAGATCGGGGAGGTAATGAAAAACTGTTTTTT. Protein: CASSQDRGGNEKLFF.

The CDR3 DNA reads as TGTGCCTGGAGCCGATTGGTCGCAGACTATGGCTACACCTTC. It encodes CAWSRLVADYGYTF. The chain joins TRBV30 to TRBJ1-2; the D is unclear. The germline gives CDR1 GTSNPN, CDR2 SVGIG (reference sequence). This CDR3 comprises 14 residues. Between the trimmed V and J ends, which lost 3 bases and 3 bases, there was a span of 14 bases.

CDR3 sequence reads: CASSTGTGLENIQYF. The CDR3 DNA sequence: TGTGCCAGTAGTACCGGGACAGGGTTGGAAAACATTCAGTACTTC. The V call is TRBV19, the J call TRBJ2-4, with 9 bases that match TRBD1. Germline CDR1 LNHDA, CDR2 SQIVND (reference sequence). The CDR3 covers 15 residues. V shed 4 bases, J shed 5 bases, and the junction held 6 bases outside the gene matches.